This record covers a single T cell receptor beta chain. Its target is not known. Trimming removed 5 bases at V and 1 base at J, with 14 bases between. The CDR3 has 15 amino acids. Germline lookup yields CDR1 LNHDA and CDR2 SQIVND (reference sequence). The data were obtained in a study of T cell responses to AZD1222 COVID-19 vaccine. The study's findings and limits: Females outnumbered males among donors, who were mostly white British; clonal diversity was possibly underestimated. Increased Spike-specific TCR breadth and depth were observed after two AZD1222 doses.

The protocol was immunoSEQ multiplex PCR, while the TCRdb copy is restricted to in-frame clones and leaves out a portion. The table has around 70,000 clones, roughly 78% seen once. Specimen: peripheral blood, collected on day 0 of MenACWY control vaccination. The V and J genes are TRBV19 and TRBJ1-1; possibly TRBD1 for D (5 bases). The clonotype comes from an adult in good health. The CDR3 DNA reads as TGTGCCAGTAGTCCCCAGGGCCGAGGGAACACTGAAGCTTTCTTT. Its protein is CASSPQGRGNTEAFF.